This T cell receptor beta chain was identified during a study of blood T cell repertoires in COVID-19. Study as a whole: There were acute and convalescent COVID-19 samples, and they came from the United States, Italy and Spain. T cells, B-cell-depleted T cells, or PBMCs supplied cDNA or gDNA.

Germline assignment: CDR1 SGHRS and CDR2 YFSETQ. CDR3 length: 13 amino acids. V was clipped by 1 base and J by 4 bases, with 8 bases between them. In the original workflow: Amplifying reference gene primers gave estimates of nucleated cell counts. The repertoire was sequenced with immunoSEQ multiplex PCR; TCRdb's copy has only in-frame clones and lacks some. From that table come the V and J calls and clone size; the DNA was used to work out D and trimming. The sample contains fewer than 350,000 clones, approximately 85% of which appear only once. The chain carries TRBV5-1 and TRBJ1-1, with D unclear. The sequenced material came from peripheral blood. The source of this sequence is a human donor in a cohort sampled during active COVID-19. CDR3 amino acids: CASSLMKSTEAFF. In DNA form, the CDR3 reads TGCGCCAGCAGCTTGATGAAGAGCACTGAAGCTTTCTTT.